The 29 T cell receptor beta chains below were found in one sample sequenced in a study of CD8 T cells in Susac syndrome. Reverse transcription of about 0.45 to 1 ug RNA was performed with random hexamers. Via MiXCR, TCRdb re-called the immunoSEQ multiplex PCR reads, giving one row per CDR3 protein. Among 150,000 or so distinct CDR3 sequences listed, 90% to 95% were seen once. Sequencing used CD4+ T cells from PBMCs. The receptors stem from a human donor in good health.

The chain has TRBV5-6 and TRBJ1-5; D gene unclear. The CDR3 sequence is 14 residues long. Germline CDR1 SGHDT, CDR2 YYEEEE. The V end lost 1 base, the J end lost 5 bases, and 10 bases lay between the germline ends. DNA of the CDR3: TGTGCCAGCAGCTTGTTTGGGTCGGATCAGCCCCAGCATTTT. Translating gives CASSLFGSDQPQHF.

The J gene is TRBJ1-5, the V gene TRBV6-5; D is possibly TRBD1 (6 bases). The ends were cut back, 4 bases at V and 2 bases at J, with 18 bases in the middle. The CDR3 has 17 residues. Per the germline V gene, CDR1 is MNHEY and CDR2 is SVGAGI. CDR3 nucleotides: TGTGCCAGCAGTTCCTACAGGGTTGGGGGGCGCAATCAGCCCCAGCATTTT. It yields the protein CASSSYRVGGRNQPQHF.

This clonotype was counted between two and nine times. The chain links TRBV19 to TRBJ2-5; 7 bases match TRBD2. V dropped 8 bases and J dropped 1; count of bases not matched to a gene: 1. The CDR3 is 12 residues long. Per germline, CDR1 LNHDA and CDR2 SQIVND (reference sequence). The CDR3 sequence: CASSSGQETQYF. The CDR3 DNA follows: TGTGCCAGTTCTAGCGGCCAAGAGACCCAGTACTTC.

The chain has TRBV24-1 and TRBJ2-1; D is unclear. The CDR3 is 16 amino acids. Looked up from germline, CDR1 is KGHDR and CDR2 is SFDVKD. Trimming cost V 3 bases and J 3 bases, with 14 bases left between them. The CDR3 DNA follows: TGTGCCACCAGTGATAGCGCGGCATCGGTCTACAATGAGCAGTTCTTC. Amino acid sequence: CATSDSAASVYNEQFF.

J is TRBJ1-2 and V is TRBV5-1, with TRBD1 as a possible D gene (5 bases). The V end was cut by 6 bases, the J end by 7 bases, with 19 bases between. The CDR3 has 14 residues. Looked up from germline, CDR1 is SGHRS and CDR2 is YFSETQ. The CDR3 reads CASTKGTATFGYTF. The CDR3 DNA sequence: TGCGCCAGCACAAAAGGGACCGCGACGTTTGGCTACACCTTC.

The genes are TRBV5-1 and TRBJ1-3; D perhaps matches TRBD1 (6 bases). Trimming removed 0 bases from V and 5 bases from J, with 9 bases in between. The CDR3 contains 14 residues. The germline V gene has CDR1 SGHRS and CDR2 YFSETQ. This CDR3 reads CASSLDTGRNTIYF. Here the CDR3 DNA reads TGCGCCAGCAGCTTGGACACAGGGAGAAACACCATATATTTT.

The chain has TRBV7-6 and TRBJ1-1; D ambiguous. This CDR3 contains 15 residues. V dropped 4 bases and J dropped 0 bases, with 12 bases sitting between them. Germline-derived CDR1 and CDR2 are SGHVS and FNYEAQ. CDR3 in DNA: TGTGCCAGCAGCTCCCTAGGGCAACTGAACACTGAAGCTTTCTTT. Its translation: CASSSLGQLNTEAFF.

This clonotype was observed a single time. The chain is built from TRBV5-1 and TRBJ2-7; 12 bases map to TRBD2. Losses at the gene ends were 4 bases for V and 1 base for J; bases not matched to a gene: 9. The germline CDR1 and CDR2 sequences are SGHRS and YFSETQ. This CDR3 contains 17 residues. For the CDR3, the DNA is TGCGCCAGCAGCCTGGGACTAGCGGGTTGGGAGTCCTACGAGCAGTACTTC. This translates into CASSLGLAGWESYEQYF. Supplemented by reference TRBV5-1 and TRBJ2-7, the full variable domain reads KAGVTQTPRYLIKTRGQQVTLSCSPISGHRSVSWYQQTPGQGLQFLFEYFSETQRNKGNFPGRFSGRQFSNSRSEMNVSTLELGDSALYLCASSLGLAGWESYEQYFGPGTRLTVT.

Only one count was recorded for this clonotype. The chain recombines TRBV20-1 with TRBJ2-5, with 9 positions matching TRBD1. J gave up 4 bases and V 3 bases, and 9 bases lay outside the gene matches. This CDR3 comprises 15 residues. CDR1 is DFQATT, CDR2 SNEGSKA, per germline (reference sequence). CDR3 DNA: TGCAGTGCTAGTCGCCGAGACAGGGGGACAGAGACCCAGTACTTC. As protein: CSASRRDRGTETQYF.

The genes are TRBV5-6 and TRBJ1-1; D is unresolved. Germline loops: CDR1 SGHDT, CDR2 YYEEEE. This CDR3 is built from 12 residues. V dropped 1 base and J dropped 5 bases, with 6 bases sitting between them. The CDR3 DNA sequence: TGTGCCAGCAGCTTGTGGGTAACTGAAGCTTTCTTT. Protein product: CASSLWVTEAFF.

This clonotype was counted once. The chain is built from TRBV9 and TRBJ2-7; 8 bases map to TRBD2. Trimming removed 4 bases from V and 0 bases from J; junction bases left unmatched: 9. The CDR3 runs to 16 residues. Germline CDR1 is SGDLS and CDR2 is YYNGEE. This CDR3 is CASSPGGTSGSYEQYF. The CDR3 DNA reads TGTGCCAGCAGCCCCGGGGGAACTAGCGGCTCCTACGAGCAGTACTTC.

This clonotype occurred once. The V gene is TRBV7-2, the J gene TRBJ2-2; maybe TRBD2 (6 bases). V was clipped by 5 bases and J by 6 bases, with 22 bases between them. CDR3 length: 17 residues. Germline V gives CDR1 SGHTA, CDR2 FQGNSA. The CDR3 DNA sequence: TGTGCCAGCAGCCGCCGGGGAGGCCGTGCGGCGGCCGGGGAGCTGTTTTTT. Translation gives CASSRRGGRAAAGELFF.

The chain recombines TRBV9 with TRBJ2-3; TRBD2 might be the D (6 bases). V lost 3 bases to trimming and J lost 5 bases, with 13 bases between them. This CDR3 is built from 14 residues. Germline CDR1 and CDR2: SGDLS and YYNGEE. The chain's CDR3 is CASSDSTSGDTQYF. Here the CDR3 DNA reads TGTGCCAGCAGCGACTCGACTAGTGGAGATACGCAGTATTTT.

The CDR3: CASSLGDRDYYGYTF. The CDR3 DNA reads as TGTGCCAGCAGCTTGGGGGACCGAGATTACTATGGCTACACCTTC. The rearrangement uses TRBV5-4 and TRBJ1-2, with D possibly being TRBD1 (5 bases). Germline assignment: CDR1 SGHNT and CDR2 YYREEE (reference sequence). The CDR3 extends over 15 amino acids. V lost 0 bases, J lost 3 bases, and 12 bases lay in between.

The chain has TRBV27 and TRBJ1-2; 9 positions match TRBD1. CDR3 length: 16 amino acids. The V and J ends lost 4 bases and 2 bases, in that order; junction bases with no gene match: 8. From germline, CDR1 is MNHEY and CDR2 SMNVEV (reference sequence). CDR3 DNA sequence: TGTGCCAGCAGTTCAAACAGGGGGCTCGGGAACTATGGCTACACCTTC. Its translation: CASSSNRGLGNYGYTF.

This chain links TRBV7-9 with TRBJ1-2; 7 nucleotides agree with TRBD1. V lost 2 bases, J lost 4 bases, and 4 bases stayed unmatched. The CDR3 contains 14 residues. The germline V gene encodes CDR1 SEHNR and CDR2 FQNEAQ (reference sequence). This chain's CDR3 is CASSLKTGVYGYTF. The CDR3 DNA follows: TGTGCCAGCAGCTTAAAAACAGGGGTCTATGGCTACACCTTC. Full variable domain (missing parts from reference TRBV7-9 and TRBJ1-2): DTGVSQNPRHKITKRGQNVTFRCDPISEHNRLYWYRQTLGQGPEFLTYFQNEAQLEKSRLLSDRFSAERPKGSFSTLEIQRTEQGDSAMYLCASSLKTGVYGYTFGSGTRLTVV.

The V gene is TRBV30, the J gene TRBJ1-1; D call uncertain. Trimming pared 2 bases from V and 10 bases from J, leaving 8 bases between. The length of the CDR3 is 10 residues. The germline CDR1 and CDR2 sequences are GTSNPN and SVGIG (reference sequence). The CDR3 region is CAWSSERAFF. The CDR3 DNA follows: TGTGCCTGGAGTTCGGAGCGAGCTTTCTTT.

The genes are TRBV27 and TRBJ1-1, with D hard to call. The CDR3 totals 13 residues. Germline lookup yields CDR1 MNHEY and CDR2 SMNVEV (reference sequence). V was cut by 7 bases and J by 6 bases, with 15 bases left in between. The CDR3 protein is CASKPGTGAEAFF. As DNA, the CDR3 is TGTGCCAGCAAACCGGGCACTGGGGCTGAAGCTTTCTTT.

The rearrangement uses TRBV2 and TRBJ1-2; D is unclear. The V gene's germline CDR1 is SNHLY and CDR2 FYNNEI. Trimming left V 0 bases short and J 4 bases short, with 9 bases between. The CDR3 contains 14 residues. CDR3 sequence: CASSEARILYGYTF. CDR3 bases: TGTGCCAGCAGTGAAGCGCGCATCCTCTATGGCTACACCTTC.

This chain uses TRBV30 with TRBJ1-1; D unclear. Germline V lookup: CDR1 GTSNPN, CDR2 SVGIG (reference sequence). This CDR3 has 11 residues. Trimming cost V 6 bases and J 6 bases, with 11 bases left between them. The CDR3 region has the DNA TGTGCCTGCGGAGGGCTGGCTGAAGCTTTCTTT. Its protein product is CACGGLAEAFF.

This clonotype was counted between two and nine times. The chain carries TRBV19 and TRBJ2-1; the D is unclear. V lost 3 bases and J lost 1, with 7 bases in between. This CDR3 spans 14 amino acids. Germline V gene sequence: CDR1 LNHDA, CDR2 SQIVND (reference sequence). CDR3 region: CASSMVGSYNEQFF. DNA for the CDR3: TGTGCCAGTAGTATGGTGGGTTCCTACAATGAGCAGTTCTTC. Full variable domain (outside the CDR3, taken from reference TRBV19 and TRBJ2-1): DGGITQSPKYLFRKEGQNVTLSCEQNLNHDAMYWYRQDPGQGLRLIYYSQIVNDFQKGDIAEGYSVSREKKESFPLTVTSAQKNPTAFYLCASSMVGSYNEQFFGPGTRLTVL.

The rearrangement links TRBV24-1 to TRBJ2-3, with TRBD1 matching 7 bases. Germline-derived CDR1 and CDR2 are KGHDR and SFDVKD. V was clipped by 4 bases and J by 1 base; unmatched bases: 10. The CDR3 has 17 amino acids. The CDR3 DNA sequence: TGTGCCACCAGTGACCACCGAAAGCAGGGGGGCACAGATACGCAGTATTTT. It codes for CATSDHRKQGGTDTQYF.

The genes are TRBV12-3 or TRBV12-4 and TRBJ1-2; D is perhaps TRBD1 (5 bases). The CDR3 length is 16 residues. With 3 bases removed from V and 4 bases from J, the gap between germline ends came to 18 bases. The CDR3 region has the DNA TGTGCCAGCAGTTTCACCCCCCGGGGCAGCCTCTATGGCTACACCTTC. Translated, it gives CASSFTPRGSLYGYTF.

This clonotype has only one observation. The genes are TRBV28 and TRBJ2-5, with 7 bases aligning to TRBD1. The DNA end is a closer match to TRBJ2-7, so the J assignment may be wrong. The CDR3 totals 14 residues. Germline V gene sequence: CDR1 MDHEN, CDR2 SYDVKM. This CDR3 is CASRPTGSKNEQYF. The CDR3 DNA sequence: TGTGCCAGCAGGCCGACAGGGTCGAAAAACGAGCAGTACTTC.

The gene calls are TRBV29-1 and TRBJ2-5, with D maybe TRBD1 (6 bases). The V and J ends lost 5 bases and 1 base respectively, with 11 bases between them. The CDR3 is made up of 13 amino acids. Per germline, CDR1 SQVTM and CDR2 ANQGSEA. The CDR3 spells CSVLGQLQETQYF. Here the CDR3 DNA reads TGCAGCGTTTTAGGACAGCTCCAAGAGACCCAGTACTTC.

The V gene is TRBV29-1, the J gene TRBJ2-3, with D perhaps TRBD1 (5 bases). The germline CDR1 and CDR2 sequences are SQVTM and ANQGSEA. The ends were cut back, 5 bases at V and 0 bases at J, with 12 bases in the middle. The CDR3 is made up of 14 amino acids. The CDR3 spells CSVRATGSTDTQYF. CDR3 nucleotides: TGCAGCGTTAGGGCAACAGGAAGCACAGATACGCAGTATTTT.

Here the CDR3 DNA reads TGTGCCAGCAGTTTACTAGGGGGGGCCTCCGATACGCAGTATTTT. Translation gives CASSLLGGASDTQYF. This chain joins TRBV12-3 or TRBV12-4 and TRBJ2-3; perhaps TRBD2 as D (7 bases). Trimming stripped 2 bases from V and 6 bases from J, with 15 bases between. The CDR3 runs to 15 residues.

The chain is built from TRBV29-1 and TRBJ1-2; 7 bases are shared with TRBD1. Losses at the gene ends were 6 bases for V and 8 bases for J; bases not matched to a gene: 9. Germline V gene lookup returns CDR1 SQVTM and CDR2 ANQGSEA. There are 12 residues in the CDR3. The CDR3 nucleotides read TGCAGCGTCCGGGACAGCCCAATGGGCTACACCTTC. Its protein is CSVRDSPMGYTF.

The V and J genes are TRBV9 and TRBJ2-2; tentative D call: TRBD2 (6 bases). The CDR3 loop spans 14 amino acids. The germline V gene has CDR1 SGDLS and CDR2 YYNGEE. The V end was cut by 4 bases, the J end by 2 bases, with 9 bases between. The CDR3 nucleotides read TGTGCCAGCAGCTGGACTATCAACACCGGGGAGCTGTTTTTT. Encoded protein: CASSWTINTGELFF.